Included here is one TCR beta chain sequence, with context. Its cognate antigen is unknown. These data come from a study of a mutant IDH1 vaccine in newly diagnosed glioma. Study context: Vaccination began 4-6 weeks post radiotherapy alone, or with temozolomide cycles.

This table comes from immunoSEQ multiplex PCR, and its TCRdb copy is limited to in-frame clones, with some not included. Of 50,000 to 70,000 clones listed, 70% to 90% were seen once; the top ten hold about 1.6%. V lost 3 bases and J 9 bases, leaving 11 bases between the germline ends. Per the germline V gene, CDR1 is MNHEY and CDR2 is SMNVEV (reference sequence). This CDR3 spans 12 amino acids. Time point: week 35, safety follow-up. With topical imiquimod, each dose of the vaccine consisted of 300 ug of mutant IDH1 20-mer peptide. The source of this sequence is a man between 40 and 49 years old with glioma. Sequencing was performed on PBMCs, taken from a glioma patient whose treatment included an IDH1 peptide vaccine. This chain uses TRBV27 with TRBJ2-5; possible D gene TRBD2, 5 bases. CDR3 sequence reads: CASSFKEGSQYF. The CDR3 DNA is TGTGCCAGCAGTTTCAAAGAGGGTTCCCAGTACTTC.